The 3 T cell receptor beta chains given below trace back to one sample, sequenced in a study of blood T cell dynamics during melanoma immunotherapy. Time point defined: pre-treatment baseline. The repertoire was sequenced with immunoSEQ multiplex PCR; TCRdb's copy has only in-frame clones and lacks some. The sample contains over 8,000 clones, about 86% of which appear only once. Sequenced here: blood, sampled from a patient treated with checkpoint blockade. The receptor set was obtained from a human donor with melanoma.

The rearrangement joins TRBV6-5 to TRBJ2-7; TRBD1 might be the D (6 bases). The V gene lost 6 bases and the J gene lost 9 bases, with 21 bases spanning the gap. This CDR3 has 14 residues. Germline CDR1 reads MNHEY; CDR2 reads SVGAGI. The CDR3: CASSSTGTSRWQYF. In DNA, the CDR3 is TGTGCCAGCAGCTCTACCGGGACATCCCGTTGGCAGTACTTC.

This chain uses TRBV7-6 with TRBJ2-3; D remains unclear. The CDR3 has 13 amino acids. CDR1 SGHVS and CDR2 FNYEAQ come from the germline V gene. Trimming took 2 bases from V and 5 from J, leaving 8 bases between them. CDR3 sequence (DNA): TGTGCCAGCAGCTTAACACGGTTAGATACGCAGTATTTT. Amino acid sequence: CASSLTRLDTQYF.

The genes are TRBV7-2 and TRBJ1-3; D remains ambiguous. V lost 2 bases, J lost 4 bases, and 9 bases lay in between. This CDR3 region has 14 residues. Germline lookup yields CDR1 SGHTA and CDR2 FQGNSA. The CDR3 is CASSLSEYGNTIYF. CDR3 DNA sequence: TGTGCCAGCAGCTTATCTGAATACGGAAACACCATATATTTT.